These T cell receptor beta chains were read from a single sample in a study of cytomegalovirus exposure and HLA in healthy donors. Clones were read by immunoSEQ multiplex PCR, and TCRdb kept only the in-frame ones, dropping some. The sample holds around 150,000 clones, about 75% seen once. Sequenced material: PBMCs. These receptors originate from a male donor in good health and CMV-seropositive. Both conserved end residues are part of each CDR3. Each record gives: V gene, D gene, J gene, clone size, CDR3 protein, CDR3 DNA. A D gene is named only where the DNA matches it firmly. Size values are once, few and many counts, or a class for expanded clones, and some rows have none.

v_gene: TRBV4-1; d_gene: NA; j_gene: TRBJ1-6; abundance: NA; CDR3aa: CASSQDLPAPLNSPLHF; CDR3nt: TGCGCCAGCAGCCAAGATCTTCCAGCGCCCCTTAATTCACCCCTCCACTTT
v_gene: TRBV7-8; d_gene: NA; j_gene: TRBJ1-5; abundance: NA; CDR3aa: CASSAFHLQSRPQHF; CDR3nt: TGTGCCAGCAGCGCGTTCCACCTTCAATCACGGCCCCAGCATTTT
v_gene: TRBV5-1; d_gene: NA; j_gene: TRBJ2-2; abundance: NA; CDR3aa: CASSIGDTGELFF; CDR3nt: TGCGCCAGCAGCATAGGGGACACCGGGGAGCTGTTTTTT
v_gene: TRBV6-5; d_gene: NA; j_gene: TRBJ1-2; abundance: NA; CDR3aa: CASSPERSYGYTF; CDR3nt: TGTGCCAGCAGCCCAGAACGCAGCTATGGCTACACCTTC
v_gene: TRBV14; d_gene: TRBD2; j_gene: TRBJ2-1; abundance: NA; CDR3aa: CASSPRSGGPNEQFF; CDR3nt: TGTGCCAGCAGCCCCCGGAGCGGGGGACCAAATGAGCAGTTCTTC
v_gene: TRBV6-4; d_gene: TRBD1; j_gene: TRBJ2-7; abundance: NA; CDR3aa: CASSAAPGQGAHEQYF; CDR3nt: TGTGCCAGCAGTGCCGCCCCGGGACAGGGGGCCCACGAGCAGTACTTC
v_gene: TRBV10-3; d_gene: TRBD2; j_gene: TRBJ2-1; abundance: NA; CDR3aa: CAISGGVLAGPYNEQFF; CDR3nt: TGTGCCATCAGTGGGGGGGTCCTAGCGGGGCCGTACAATGAGCAGTTCTTC
v_gene: TRBV7-2; d_gene: TRBD2; j_gene: TRBJ2-3; abundance: NA; CDR3aa: CASSLYPGAGVSTDTQYF; CDR3nt: TGTGCCAGCAGCTTATACCCGGGAGCGGGGGTTAGCACAGATACGCAGTATTTT
v_gene: TRBV12-5; d_gene: TRBD2; j_gene: TRBJ2-2; abundance: NA; CDR3aa: CASGLGLAGKVGELFF; CDR3nt: TGTGCTAGTGGTTTGGGACTAGCGGGGAAGGTCGGGGAGCTGTTTTTT
v_gene: TRBV27; d_gene: NA; j_gene: TRBJ1-2; abundance: NA; CDR3aa: CASSQHPTDYYGYTF; CDR3nt: TGTGCCAGCAGTCAGCACCCGACAGACTACTATGGCTACACCTTC
v_gene: TRBV27; d_gene: NA; j_gene: TRBJ2-3; abundance: NA; CDR3aa: CASSSYSTDTQYF; CDR3nt: TGTGCCAGCAGTTCCTATAGCACAGATACGCAGTATTTT
v_gene: TRBV6-1; d_gene: NA; j_gene: TRBJ1-3; abundance: NA; CDR3aa: CASSGPQGPPSGNTIYF; CDR3nt: TGTGCCAGCAGTGGTCCACAGGGCCCCCCCTCTGGAAACACCATATATTTT
v_gene: TRBV6-5; d_gene: TRBD1; j_gene: TRBJ2-3; abundance: NA; CDR3aa: CASRGRDRADTQYF; CDR3nt: TGTGCCAGCAGAGGCCGGGACAGGGCAGATACGCAGTATTTT
v_gene: TRBV5-6; d_gene: TRBD1; j_gene: TRBJ1-1; abundance: few; CDR3aa: CATRRAGGTGTEAFF; CDR3nt: TGTGCCACCAGGAGGGCAGGGGGGACGGGGACTGAAGCTTTCTTT
v_gene: TRBV10-1; d_gene: TRBD2; j_gene: TRBJ2-3; abundance: few; CDR3aa: CASSELSGGADVDTQYF; CDR3nt: TGCGCCAGCAGTGAGTTGAGCGGGGGGGCCGATGTAGATACGCAGTATTTT
v_gene: TRBV6-1; d_gene: NA; j_gene: TRBJ1-3; abundance: NA; CDR3aa: CASTPVGAYTIYF; CDR3nt: TGTGCCAGCACCCCGGTGGGGGCGTACACCATATATTTT
v_gene: TRBV30; d_gene: NA; j_gene: TRBJ2-5; abundance: NA; CDR3aa: CAWSVRQAQYF; CDR3nt: TGTGCCTGGAGTGTACGACAGGCCCAGTACTTC
v_gene: TRBV15; d_gene: TRBD2; j_gene: TRBJ2-5; abundance: NA; CDR3aa: CATSRAYSGGETQYF; CDR3nt: TGTGCCACCAGCAGAGCCTATAGCGGGGGGGAGACCCAGTACTTC
v_gene: TRBV30; d_gene: NA; j_gene: TRBJ1-5; abundance: few; CDR3aa: CAWRDKSNQPQHF; CDR3nt: TGTGCCTGGAGAGACAAGAGCAATCAGCCCCAGCATTTT
v_gene: TRBV30; d_gene: TRBD1; j_gene: TRBJ1-2; abundance: NA; CDR3aa: CAWSAGQGGHGYTF; CDR3nt: TGTGCCTGGAGTGCCGGACAGGGCGGGCATGGCTACACCTTC
v_gene: TRBV29-1; d_gene: NA; j_gene: TRBJ2-7; abundance: NA; CDR3aa: CSVGSREQYF; CDR3nt: TGCAGCGTTGGGAGCCGCGAGCAGTACTTC
v_gene: TRBV4-1; d_gene: NA; j_gene: TRBJ1-1; abundance: once; CDR3aa: CASSQEGRMGRAGTEAFF; CDR3nt: TGCGCCAGCAGCCAAGAGGGGAGGATGGGAAGGGCGGGCACTGAAGCTTTCTTT
v_gene: TRBV5-6; d_gene: NA; j_gene: TRBJ2-7; abundance: NA; CDR3aa: CASSWQGGIRDEQYF; CDR3nt: TGTGCCAGCAGCTGGCAGGGGGGTATTAGGGACGAGCAGTACTTC
v_gene: TRBV6-6; d_gene: NA; j_gene: TRBJ1-2; abundance: NA; CDR3aa: CASSLPHRQARDGYTF; CDR3nt: TGTGCCAGCAGCCTCCCACATAGACAGGCCCGGGATGGCTACACCTTC
v_gene: TRBV9; d_gene: NA; j_gene: TRBJ1-4; abundance: NA; CDR3aa: CASSPRQWDTGDGSNEKLFF; CDR3nt: TGTGCCAGCAGCCCCCGACAGTGGGATACGGGGGATGGATCTAATGAAAAACTGTTTTTT
v_gene: TRBV18; d_gene: NA; j_gene: TRBJ1-1; abundance: NA; CDR3aa: CASSPRGRTNTEAFF; CDR3nt: TGTGCCAGCTCACCGCGGGGACGGACGAACACTGAAGCTTTCTTT
v_gene: TRBV7-9; d_gene: NA; j_gene: TRBJ1-2; abundance: NA; CDR3aa: CASRFSGNREGYGYTF; CDR3nt: TGTGCCAGCAGATTTAGCGGTAACAGGGAGGGTTATGGCTACACCTTC
v_gene: TRBV7-3; d_gene: NA; j_gene: TRBJ1-1; abundance: once; CDR3aa: CASSLKGMNTEAFF; CDR3nt: TGTGCCAGCAGCCTTAAGGGGATGAACACTGAAGCTTTCTTT
v_gene: TRBV6-5; d_gene: NA; j_gene: TRBJ1-2; abundance: NA; CDR3aa: CASSLGGHYGYTF; CDR3nt: TGTGCCAGCAGCCTGGGGGGGCACTATGGCTACACCTTC
v_gene: TRBV5-1; d_gene: NA; j_gene: TRBJ2-3; abundance: NA; CDR3aa: CASSSSTDTQYF; CDR3nt: TGCGCCAGCAGTTCTAGCACAGATACGCAGTATTTT
v_gene: TRBV7-9; d_gene: NA; j_gene: TRBJ1-1; abundance: few; CDR3aa: CASSLKGGLYSEAFF; CDR3nt: TGTGCCAGCAGCTTAAAAGGAGGGCTTTACAGTGAAGCTTTCTTT
v_gene: TRBV4-3; d_gene: TRBD1; j_gene: TRBJ1-3; abundance: NA; CDR3aa: CASSQDRTGVGNTIYF; CDR3nt: TGCGCCAGCAGCCAAGACCGGACAGGGGTTGGAAACACCATATATTTT
v_gene: TRBV7-3; d_gene: TRBD2; j_gene: TRBJ2-3; abundance: once; CDR3aa: CASSPRGGGTDTQYF; CDR3nt: TGTGCCAGCAGCCCCCGTGGGGGGGGAACAGATACGCAGTATTTT
v_gene: TRBV7-9; d_gene: NA; j_gene: TRBJ2-3; abundance: NA; CDR3aa: CASPLGERSTDTQYF; CDR3nt: TGTGCCAGCCCCCTTGGCGAGCGGAGCACAGATACGCAGTATTTT
v_gene: TRBV19; d_gene: NA; j_gene: TRBJ1-4; abundance: NA; CDR3aa: CASSPTGTNEKLFF; CDR3nt: TGTGCCAGTAGCCCAACAGGGACTAATGAAAAACTGTTTTTT
v_gene: TRBV5-6; d_gene: NA; j_gene: TRBJ1-2; abundance: NA; CDR3aa: CASSLARGVGGYTF; CDR3nt: TGTGCCAGCAGCTTGGCTCGGGGGGTCGGGGGCTACACCTTC
v_gene: TRBV7-6; d_gene: NA; j_gene: TRBJ1-1; abundance: NA; CDR3aa: CASSRSTNMNTEAFF; CDR3nt: TGTGCCAGCAGCCGTTCGACAAACATGAACACTGAAGCTTTCTTT
v_gene: TRBV18; d_gene: NA; j_gene: TRBJ1-5; abundance: NA; CDR3aa: CASSASGNQPQHF; CDR3nt: TGTGCCAGCTCCGCCAGCGGAAATCAGCCCCAGCATTTT
v_gene: TRBV14; d_gene: NA; j_gene: TRBJ1-4; abundance: once; CDR3aa: CAGSRGGEKLFF; CDR3nt: TGTGCCGGCAGTCGGGGGGGAGAAAAACTGTTTTTT
v_gene: TRBV14; d_gene: NA; j_gene: TRBJ2-7; abundance: NA; CDR3aa: CASSLPGVIEQYF; CDR3nt: TGTGCCAGCAGTCTACCCGGGGTAATCGAGCAGTACTTC
v_gene: TRBV4-3; d_gene: NA; j_gene: TRBJ2-1; abundance: few; CDR3aa: CASSHNGGSSYNEQFF; CDR3nt: TGCGCCAGCAGCCACAACGGGGGATCCTCCTACAATGAGCAGTTCTTC
v_gene: TRBV6-1; d_gene: TRBD1; j_gene: TRBJ2-2; abundance: NA; CDR3aa: CASSESGQGKWNTGELFF; CDR3nt: TGTGCCAGCAGTGAATCGGGACAGGGGAAGTGGAACACCGGGGAGCTGTTTTTT
v_gene: TRBV11-2; d_gene: NA; j_gene: TRBJ2-7; abundance: NA; CDR3aa: CASSLDPGVYEQYF; CDR3nt: TGTGCCAGCAGCTTAGATCCGGGGGTCTACGAGCAGTACTTC
v_gene: TRBV6-5; d_gene: NA; j_gene: TRBJ1-1; abundance: few; CDR3aa: CASSSAQGRAFF; CDR3nt: TGTGCCAGCAGCTCAGCCCAGGGGAGAGCTTTCTTT
v_gene: TRBV13; d_gene: NA; j_gene: TRBJ2-5; abundance: NA; CDR3aa: CASTESGYQETQYF; CDR3nt: TGTGCCAGCACCGAATCGGGGTACCAAGAGACCCAGTACTTC
v_gene: TRBV29-1; d_gene: TRBD2; j_gene: TRBJ2-7; abundance: NA; CDR3aa: CSVQGGSYEQYF; CDR3nt: TGCAGCGTTCAGGGAGGGAGCTACGAGCAGTACTTC
v_gene: TRBV6-1; d_gene: TRBD2; j_gene: TRBJ2-3; abundance: NA; CDR3aa: CASSERRLAGGPDTQYF; CDR3nt: TGTGCCAGCAGTGAGAGGCGACTAGCGGGGGGCCCGGATACGCAGTATTTT
v_gene: TRBV6-6; d_gene: NA; j_gene: TRBJ1-2; abundance: NA; CDR3aa: CASSYLQTLNYGYTF; CDR3nt: TGTGCCAGCAGTTACCTACAGACCCTTAACTATGGCTACACCTTC
v_gene: TRBV5-1; d_gene: NA; j_gene: TRBJ2-7; abundance: once; CDR3aa: CASSLGPGDYEQYF; CDR3nt: TGCGCCAGCAGCTTGGGACCGGGAGACTACGAGCAGTACTTC